The entry below gives a single T cell receptor beta chain sequence along with its context. Its antigen is as yet unknown. The PCR contained 60 Vbeta and 13 Jbeta primers. Assay used: immunoSEQ multiplex PCR; TCRdb lists only in-frame clones, some missing. Of 150,000 or so clones detected, over 75% appear once; the ten largest clones hold 6.3%. These data come from a study of cytomegalovirus exposure and HLA in healthy donors. Findings and caveats of the study: Likely technical artifact: a cluster of highly shared sequence variants.

Germline V gene sequence: CDR1 SGHRS, CDR2 YFSETQ. The CDR3 is 15 residues long. V shed 4 bases, J shed 6 bases, and the junction held 9 bases outside the gene matches. Sequencing was performed on PBMCs. This sequence was found in a man aged 40-50 years in good health and CMV-seropositive. The chain carries TRBV5-1 and TRBJ2-7; 11 bases are a match to TRBD1. The DNA of the CDR3 is TGCGCCAGCAGCGCCGCCGGGACAGGGGGAGCCGAGCAGTACTTC. Protein: CASSAAGTGGAEQYF. Filled out from reference TRBV5-1 and TRBJ2-7, the complete variable domain reads KAGVTQTPRYLIKTRGQQVTLSCSPISGHRSVSWYQQTPGQGLQFLFEYFSETQRNKGNFPGRFSGRQFSNSRSEMNVSTLELGDSALYLCASSAAGTGGAEQYFGPGTRLTVT.